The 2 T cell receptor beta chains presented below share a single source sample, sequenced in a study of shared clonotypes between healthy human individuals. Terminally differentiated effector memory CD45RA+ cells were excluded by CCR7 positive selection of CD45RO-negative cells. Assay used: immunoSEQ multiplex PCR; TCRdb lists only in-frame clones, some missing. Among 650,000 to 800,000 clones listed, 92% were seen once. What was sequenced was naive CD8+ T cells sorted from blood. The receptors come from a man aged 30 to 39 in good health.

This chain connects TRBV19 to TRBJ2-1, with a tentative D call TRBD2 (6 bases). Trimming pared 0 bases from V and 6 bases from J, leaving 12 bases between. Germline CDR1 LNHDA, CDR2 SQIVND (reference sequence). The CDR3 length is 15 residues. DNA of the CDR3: TGTGCCAGTAGTATAGAGGAGGGAGGCGTCAATGAGCAGTTCTTC. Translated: CASSIEEGGVNEQFF. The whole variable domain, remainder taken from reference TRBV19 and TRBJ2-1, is DGGITQSPKYLFRKEGQNVTLSCEQNLNHDAMYWYRQDPGQGLRLIYYSQIVNDFQKGDIAEGYSVSREKKESFPLTVTSAQKNPTAFYLCASSIEEGGVNEQFFGPGTRLTVL.

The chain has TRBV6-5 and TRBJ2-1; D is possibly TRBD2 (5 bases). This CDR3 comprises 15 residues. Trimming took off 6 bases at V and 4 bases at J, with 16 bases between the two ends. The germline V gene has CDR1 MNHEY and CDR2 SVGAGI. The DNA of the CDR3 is TGTGCCAGCAGCTCTGGGGAGCCGCTTTACAATGAGCAGTTCTTC. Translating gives CASSSGEPLYNEQFF.